Below, one T cell receptor (beta chain) is given with its context. Its target is not known. A clone one base away is much larger, so this may be a read error. This sample is drawn from a study of regulatory T cells in long-lasting Graves disease. Across the whole study: Persistent Graves' disease required over 5 years of antithyroid drugs and positive TSH receptor antibodies. Findings and limits, study-wide: Preferential use of TRBV28, TRBJ1-2 and TRBJ2-5 was seen in persistent disease. Compared with new cases, persistent Graves' patients showed reduced TCR diversity.

Through Arm-PCR of CDR3 regions and iRepertoire HTBI primers, TCR beta libraries were built. One entry per CDR3 protein results from TCRdb running MiXCR on the multiplex PCR reads. The repertoire holds 400,000 to 500,000 distinct CDR3 sequences, 22% seen once, with around 13% in the top ten. Time point noted: persistent/refractory GD, antithyroid drugs over 5 years with positive TRAb. PBMCs provided the RNA from which the TCR library was made. This CDR3 contains 13 residues. The germline gives CDR1 SGHTA, CDR2 FQGNSA. V lost 3 bases and J lost 4, with 9 bases in between. The chain couples TRBV7-2 to TRBJ2-5, with D uncertain. The source was peripheral blood mononuclear cells (PBMCs), collected when the disease was refractory, from a patient treated with antithyroid drugs. This sequence was found in a female donor with Graves disease. CDR3 sequence reads: CASSFGVLETQYF. The CDR3 region has the DNA TGTGCCAGCAGCTTTGGCGTCCTAGAGACCCAGTACTTC.